This T cell receptor beta chain was profiled in a study of cytomegalovirus exposure and HLA in healthy donors. Background on the study: Of the donors genotyped, several hundred in all, 65% to 90% fell in the Caucasian-associated ancestry cluster.

The germline gives CDR1 GTSNPN, CDR2 SVGIG (reference sequence). The CDR3 totals 17 residues. V gave up 5 bases and J gave up 6 bases, with 27 bases separating them. General study points: Donors were assumed by presence/absence analyses to have roughly uniform sequencing depth. A later analysis linked a missense variant in DCLRE1C to the trimming of TCR beta V and J genes. According to an earlier analysis, most TCR beta V segments yielded productive rearrangements about 90% or about 30% of the time.

Both 60 Vbeta primers and 13 Jbeta primers went into the PCR. Assay used: immunoSEQ multiplex PCR; TCRdb lists only in-frame clones, some missing. The sample has about 120,000 clones, more than 80% seen once. About this clone: Its antigen is not identified.

The clonotype originates from a man younger than 45 in good health and CMV-seropositive. The rearrangement joins TRBV30 to TRBJ2-3; possibly TRBD1 for D (6 bases). Material for sequencing was PBMCs. This CDR3 reads CAWATPQGLTGRDTQYF. The CDR3 DNA sequence: TGTGCCTGGGCTACTCCTCAGGGGCTAACGGGTAGGGATACGCAGTATTTT.